Below, one T cell receptor beta chain is given with its context. The sample is drawn from a study of T cell changes during pregnancy in multiple sclerosis. The method was immunoSEQ multiplex PCR; TCRdb's version includes in-frame clones alone and lacks a portion of them. The repertoire holds around 30,000 clones, with more than 90% as singletons. The CDR3 spans 14 residues. Germline CDR1 is MDHEN and CDR2 is SYDVKM. V lost 6 bases and J lost 1, with 10 bases in between. Sequences were derived from CD8+ T cells from peripheral blood mononuclear cells, sampled before pregnancy. The TCR was taken from a female donor with multiple sclerosis, enrolled in a pregnancy study. V usage is TRBV28 and J usage is TRBJ2-1; D call uncertain. CDR3 in DNA: TGTGCCAGCAGAGACACAGTGTCCTACAATGAGCAGTTCTTC. Translation: CASRDTVSYNEQFF. Supplemented by reference TRBV28 and TRBJ2-1, the full variable domain reads DVKVTQSSRYLVKRTGEKVFLECVQDMDHENMFWYRQDPGLGLRLIYFSYDVKMKEKGDIPEGYSVSREKKERFSLILESASTNQTSMYLCASRDTVSYNEQFFGPGTRLTVL.